Reported below is one T cell receptor beta chain. Stated time point: pre-sensitization, week 0. As to treatment: therapeutic diphenylcyclopropenone sensitization with weekly scalp DPC. The authors' total RNA extraction used unfractionated whole blood. The sample is drawn from a study of human T cells and chemical hapten exposure. In the study overall: Enrolled patients were predominantly female and had alopecia areata, totalis or universalis.

Trimming pared 1 base from V and 9 bases from J, leaving 10 bases between. Germline loops: CDR1 MGHDK, CDR2 SYGVNS. The CDR3 is 13 amino acids. During construction of the library, unique molecular identifiers were attached to individual cDNA molecules for quantitative, reproducible TCR counting. TCRdb used MiXCR to reprocess the RACE reads, holding one entry per CDR3 protein. This sample carries tens of thousands of distinct CDR3 sequences, approximately 10% of them seen once, and the ten largest clones take 3% to 4.5%. This chain connects TRBV25-1 to TRBJ2-1; D call uncertain. The receptor's source is a woman aged 40-49 years with alopecia areata. Some clones in this sample may be carry-over from other donors' samples. Material: whole blood, obtained in connection with sensitization to the hapten diphenylcyclopropenone (DPC). The chain's CDR3 is CASSEFTAAEQFF. In nucleotides, the CDR3 is TGTGCCAGCAGTGAATTTACGGCCGCTGAGCAGTTCTTC.